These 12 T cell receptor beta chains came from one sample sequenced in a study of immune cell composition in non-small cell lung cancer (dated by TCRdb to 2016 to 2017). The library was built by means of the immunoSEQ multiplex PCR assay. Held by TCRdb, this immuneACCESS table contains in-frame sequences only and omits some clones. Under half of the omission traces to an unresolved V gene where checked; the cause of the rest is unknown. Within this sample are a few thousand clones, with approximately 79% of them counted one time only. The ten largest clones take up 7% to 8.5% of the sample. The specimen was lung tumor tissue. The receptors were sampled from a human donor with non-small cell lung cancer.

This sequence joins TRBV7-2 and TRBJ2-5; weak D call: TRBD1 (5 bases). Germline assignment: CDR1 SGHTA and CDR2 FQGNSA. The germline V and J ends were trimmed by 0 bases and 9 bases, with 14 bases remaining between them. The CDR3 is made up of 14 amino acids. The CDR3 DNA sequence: TGTGCCAGCAGCTTAGCGAGAGACAGTGATTCCCAGTACTTC. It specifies CASSLARDSDSQYF.

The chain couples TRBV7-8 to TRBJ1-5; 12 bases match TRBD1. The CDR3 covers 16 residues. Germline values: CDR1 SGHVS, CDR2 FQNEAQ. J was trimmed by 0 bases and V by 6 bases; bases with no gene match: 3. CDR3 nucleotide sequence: TGTGCCAGCAGTCAGGGACAGGGGGCTAGCAATCAGCCCCAGCATTTT. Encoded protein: CASSQGQGASNQPQHF.

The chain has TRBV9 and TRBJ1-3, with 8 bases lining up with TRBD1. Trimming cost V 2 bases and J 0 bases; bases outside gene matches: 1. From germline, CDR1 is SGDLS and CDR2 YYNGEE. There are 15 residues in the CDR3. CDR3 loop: CASSVTGGSGNTIYF. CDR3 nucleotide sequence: TGTGCCAGCAGCGTTACAGGGGGCTCTGGAAACACCATATATTTT.

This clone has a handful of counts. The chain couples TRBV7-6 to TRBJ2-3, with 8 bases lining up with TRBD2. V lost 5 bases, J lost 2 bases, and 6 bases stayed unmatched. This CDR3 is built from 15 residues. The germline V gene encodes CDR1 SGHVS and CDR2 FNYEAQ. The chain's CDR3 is CASSRLASDTDTQYF. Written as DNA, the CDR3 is TGTGCCAGCAGCCGACTAGCGTCAGACACAGATACGCAGTATTTT. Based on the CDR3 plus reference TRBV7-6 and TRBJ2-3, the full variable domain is GAGVSQSPRYKVTKRGQDVALRCDPISGHVSLYWYRQALGQGPEFLTYFNYEAQQDKSGLPNDRFSAERPEGSISTLTIQRTEQRDSAMYRCASSRLASDTDTQYFGPGTRLTVL.

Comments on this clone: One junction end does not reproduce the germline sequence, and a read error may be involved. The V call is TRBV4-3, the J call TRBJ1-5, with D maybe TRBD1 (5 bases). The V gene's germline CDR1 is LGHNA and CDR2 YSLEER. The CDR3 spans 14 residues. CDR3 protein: CASSQGREGQAQHF. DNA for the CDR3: TGCGCCAGCAGCCAAGGCAGGGAGGGTCAGGCCCAGCATTTT.

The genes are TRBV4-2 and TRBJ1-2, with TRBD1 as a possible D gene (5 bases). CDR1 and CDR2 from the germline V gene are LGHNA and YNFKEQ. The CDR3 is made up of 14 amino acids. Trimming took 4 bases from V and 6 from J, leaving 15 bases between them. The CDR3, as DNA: TGTGCCAGCAGCCCGGGGGAGGGTCGGCATGGCTACACCTTC. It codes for CASSPGEGRHGYTF.

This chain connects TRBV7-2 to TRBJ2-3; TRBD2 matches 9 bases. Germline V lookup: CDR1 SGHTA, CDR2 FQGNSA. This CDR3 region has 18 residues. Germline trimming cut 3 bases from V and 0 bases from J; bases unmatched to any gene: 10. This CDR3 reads CASSFRGGGGPSTDTQYF. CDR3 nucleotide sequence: TGTGCCAGCAGCTTTAGGGGCGGGGGGGGACCCAGCACAGATACGCAGTATTTT.

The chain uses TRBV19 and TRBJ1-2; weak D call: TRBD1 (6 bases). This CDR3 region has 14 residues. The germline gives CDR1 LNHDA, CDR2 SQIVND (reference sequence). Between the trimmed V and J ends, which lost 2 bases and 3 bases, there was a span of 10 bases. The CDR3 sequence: CASSIKGEYYGYTF. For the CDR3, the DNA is TGTGCCAGTAGTATAAAGGGGGAATACTATGGCTACACCTTC.

The CDR3 is CASSPLIGGRTDTQYF. Here the CDR3 DNA reads TGTGCCAGCAGCCCTCTAATAGGGGGCCGCACAGATACGCAGTATTTT. The gene calls are TRBV7-8 and TRBJ2-3; 7 bases fit TRBD1. V lost 5 bases, J lost 1 base, and 9 bases stayed unmatched. Germline CDR1 reads SGHVS; CDR2 reads FQNEAQ. The CDR3 runs 16 residues.

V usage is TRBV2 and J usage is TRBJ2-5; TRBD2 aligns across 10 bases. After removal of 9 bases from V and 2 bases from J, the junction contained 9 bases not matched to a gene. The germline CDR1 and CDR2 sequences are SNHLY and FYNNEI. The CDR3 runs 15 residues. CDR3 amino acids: CARAGTSGVQETQYF. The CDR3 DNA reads TGTGCCAGGGCAGGAACTAGCGGGGTACAAGAGACCCAGTACTTC.

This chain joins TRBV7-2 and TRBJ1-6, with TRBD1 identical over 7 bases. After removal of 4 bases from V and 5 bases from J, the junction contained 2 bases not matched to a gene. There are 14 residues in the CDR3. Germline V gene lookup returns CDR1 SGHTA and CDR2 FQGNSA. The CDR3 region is CASSYQGDNSPLHF. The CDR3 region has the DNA TGTGCCAGCAGCTACCAGGGGGATAATTCACCCCTCCACTTT.

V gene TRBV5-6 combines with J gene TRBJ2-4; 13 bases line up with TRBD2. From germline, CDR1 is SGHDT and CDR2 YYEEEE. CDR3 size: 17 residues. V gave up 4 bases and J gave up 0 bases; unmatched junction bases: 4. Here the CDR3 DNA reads TGTGCCAGCAGCGGGACTAGCGGGGTTTTAGCCAAAAACATTCAGTACTTC. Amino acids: CASSGTSGVLAKNIQYF.